The 27 T cell receptor beta chains in this list originate from one sample, sequenced in a study of beta chain features in type 1 diabetes. Study observations and caveats: Among patients with Type 1 diabetes, TCRB CDR3s were moderately but significantly shorter in every one of the four CD4+ subsets.

These receptors have no identified antigens. The investigators reverse transcribed all of the isolated RNA, so they sequenced expressed TCRB transcripts. The data were produced by immunoSEQ multiplex PCR, yet TCRdb's version contains in-frame clones alone and is incomplete. The sample gives some 700,000 clones, 13% of which show up once; less than 0.025% is in the top ten. The sequencing sample was made of naive CD4+ T cells from blood. Receptor source: a man aged 18 to 29 with type 1 diabetes.

This clone was detected only a few times. The chain joins TRBV10-2 to TRBJ2-5; a possible D gene is TRBD1 (5 bases). V dropped 6 bases and J dropped 3 bases, with 8 bases sitting between them. Germline assignment: CDR1 WSHSY and CDR2 SAAADI. This CDR3 region has 12 residues. The CDR3 is CASSRDKETQYF. The DNA of the CDR3 is TGCGCCAGCAGCAGGGATAAAGAGACCCAGTACTTC.

The CDR3 DNA is TGTGCCAGCAGGCTCTCCCGAGGGACAGAGGCTTTCTTT. As protein: CASRLSRGTEAFF. The V call is TRBV6-6, the J call TRBJ1-1, with TRBD1 matching 7 bases. Germline V gene data show CDR1 as MNHNY and CDR2 as SVGAGI (reference sequence). The junction had 12 bases not matched to a gene; V was cut back by 6 bases and J by 11 bases. The CDR3 extends over 13 amino acids.

The gene calls are TRBV29-1 and TRBJ2-7; D tentatively fits TRBD1 or TRBD2 (5 bases each). The CDR3 has 12 residues. Germline V gene lookup returns CDR1 SQVTM and CDR2 ANQGSEA. The V and J ends lost 0 bases and 7 bases respectively, with 10 bases between them. The CDR3 sequence: CSVEEGPGEQYF. In DNA form, the CDR3 reads TGCAGCGTTGAAGAGGGACCTGGGGAGCAGTACTTC.

The chain carries TRBV7-9 and TRBJ2-5; D is possibly TRBD1 (6 bases). The end of the DNA aligns better with TRBJ2-7, so the J call may be wrong. Germline CDR1 and CDR2: SEHNR and FQNEAQ (reference sequence). The CDR3 spans 15 residues. The CDR3 loop reads CASSLRMGASYEQYF. The CDR3 DNA follows: TGTGCCAGCAGCTTAAGGATGGGGGCCTCCTACGAGCAGTACTTC.

This clone was observed a few times. For the CDR3, the DNA is TGTGCCAGCAGCCCCAGACAGGGGGCGGAAGAGCAGTACTTC. The encoded protein is CASSPRQGAEEQYF. The chain recombines TRBV9 with TRBJ2-7; TRBD1 matches at 10 bases. V shed 4 bases, J shed 7 bases, and the junction held 8 bases outside the gene matches. CDR1 SGDLS and CDR2 YYNGEE come from the germline V gene. This CDR3 spans 14 amino acids.

V gene TRBV9 combines with J gene TRBJ2-2; perhaps TRBD2 as D (5 bases). V was shortened by 2 bases and J by 0 bases, with 8 bases between the two germline ends. CDR1 is SGDLS and CDR2 is YYNGEE in the germline V gene. The CDR3 spans 15 residues. DNA of the CDR3: TGTGCCAGCAGCGTCCCCGGGACGAACACCGGGGAGCTGTTTTTT. This translates into CASSVPGTNTGELFF.

This clone was seen a few times. The chain joins TRBV11-3 to TRBJ2-6, with D tentatively TRBD1 (5 bases). The CDR3 consists of 16 residues. V gave up 3 bases and J gave up 4 bases, with 13 bases separating them. The germline CDR1 and CDR2 sequences are SGHNT and YENEEA. Written as DNA, the CDR3 is TGTGCCAGCAGCTTTGGTCAGGGTACCGGGGCCAACGTCCTGACTTTC. Encoded protein: CASSFGQGTGANVLTF. The full variable domain, completed using reference TRBV11-3 and TRBJ2-6, is EAGVVQSPRYKIIEKKQPVAFWCNPISGHNTLYWYLQNLGQGPELLIRYENEEAVDDSQLPKDRFSAERLKGVDSTLKIQPAELGDSAVYLCASSFGQGTGANVLTFGAGSRLTVL.

The rearrangement joins TRBV15 to TRBJ2-4, with D perhaps matching TRBD2 (6 bases). This CDR3 comprises 17 residues. The germline V gene has CDR1 LNHNV and CDR2 YYDKDF (reference sequence). The germline V and J ends were trimmed by 8 bases and 3 bases, with 23 bases remaining between them. The CDR3 here is CATSRGGEEWDKNIQYF. CDR3 in DNA: TGTGCCACCTCTAGGGGCGGGGAAGAGTGGGACAAAAACATTCAGTACTTC.

The table lists this clone with a few counts. J is TRBJ1-3 and V is TRBV6-6; tentatively, D is TRBD1 (5 bases). The CDR3 runs to 15 residues. With 6 bases removed from V and 0 bases from J, the gap between germline ends came to 12 bases. The V gene's germline CDR1 is MNHNY and CDR2 SVGAGI (reference sequence). CDR3 loop: CASRTGTVSGNTIYF. As DNA, the CDR3 is TGTGCCAGCAGGACCGGGACGGTCTCTGGAAACACCATATATTTT.

The V and J genes are TRBV5-6 and TRBJ1-1; TRBD1 matches at 9 bases. With V trimmed by 0 bases and J by 5 bases, 5 bases remained unmatched. Germline V lookup: CDR1 SGHDT, CDR2 YYEEEE. This CDR3 region has 15 residues. CDR3 amino acids: CASSLAGTGMTEAFF. DNA for the CDR3: TGTGCCAGCAGCTTGGCCGGGACAGGGATGACTGAAGCTTTCTTT.

The chain combines TRBV10-1 with TRBJ2-1; unclear D gene. Per the germline V gene, CDR1 is WNHNN and CDR2 is SYGVQD (reference sequence). CDR3 length equals 11 residues. V shed 8 bases and J shed 10 bases, with 12 bases lying between them. The DNA for the CDR3 is TGCGCCAGCCCTTCATCGGAGGAGCAGTTCTTC. Protein product: CASPSSEEQFF.

This clone occurred a few times. The J gene is TRBJ2-5, the V gene TRBV13, with D unclear. Germline V gene sequence: CDR1 PRHDT, CDR2 FYEKMQ (reference sequence). The CDR3 runs to 12 residues. V dropped 8 bases and J dropped 5 bases, with 12 bases sitting between them. This CDR3 is CASSMRPETQYF. DNA of the CDR3: TGTGCCAGCTCAATGAGGCCCGAGACCCAGTACTTC.

The chain is built from TRBV5-4 and TRBJ1-1; 7 bases are shared with TRBD1. CDR3 length: 14 residues. V lost 3 bases and J lost 2; bases outside the gene matches: 4. Germline loops: CDR1 SGHNT, CDR2 YYREEE (reference sequence). The CDR3 protein is CASSSGQQNTEAFF. Here the CDR3 DNA reads TGTGCCAGCAGCTCGGGACAGCAAAACACTGAAGCTTTCTTT.

There are a few counts of this clone. The identical CDR3 is also encoded by other nucleotide sequences in the sample. The CDR3 reads CASSEEGNQPQHF. The CDR3 nucleotides read TGTGCCAGCAGTGAGGAGGGAAATCAGCCCCAGCATTTT. The chain is built from TRBV2 and TRBJ1-5; no definite D call. The CDR3 extends over 13 amino acids. V was pared by 3 bases and J by 4 bases, with 7 bases between. CDR1 SNHLY and CDR2 FYNNEI come from the germline V gene.

The chain couples TRBV2 to TRBJ1-5; D possibly corresponds to TRBD1 (5 bases). CDR3 length: 13 amino acids. V lost 6 bases to trimming and J lost 3 bases, with 9 bases between them. The germline CDR1 and CDR2 sequences are SNHLY and FYNNEI. CDR3 nucleotides: TGTGCCAGCAGGGGACGGGACAATCAGCCCCAGCATTTT. Amino acids: CASRGRDNQPQHF.

The chain combines TRBV29-1 with TRBJ2-7; D could derive from TRBD1 or TRBD2 (6 bases each). Trimming took off 8 bases at V and 12 bases at J, with 20 bases between the two ends. Germline CDR1 SQVTM, CDR2 ANQGSEA. CDR3 size: 11 residues. The CDR3 spells CSPEGEGGGYF. CDR3 bases: TGCAGCCCCGAGGGTGAGGGGGGCGGGTACTTC.

This clone came up a few times. The sample contains more than one DNA sequence encoding this CDR3. This chain uses TRBV13 with TRBJ1-1; no clear D. The CDR3 totals 14 residues. CDR1 is PRHDT, CDR2 FYEKMQ, per germline (reference sequence). Trimming cost V 0 bases and J 1 base, with 6 bases left between them. The CDR3 loop reads CASSLGGRNTEAFF. The CDR3 region has the DNA TGTGCCAGCAGCTTAGGAGGGAGGAACACTGAAGCTTTCTTT. Based on the CDR3 plus reference TRBV13 and TRBJ1-1, the full variable domain is AAGVIQSPRHLIKEKRETATLKCYPIPRHDTVYWYQQGPGQDPQFLISFYEKMQSDKGSIPDRFSAQQFSDYHSELNMSSLELGDSALYFCASSLGGRNTEAFFGQGTRLTVV.

The chain has TRBV9 and TRBJ1-3; no clear D. Germline lookup yields CDR1 SGDLS and CDR2 YYNGEE. The CDR3 runs to 14 residues. The V and J ends lost 2 bases and 2 bases respectively, with 8 bases between them. CDR3 sequence (DNA): TGTGCCAGCAGCGTTTTTACCGCTGGAAACACCATATATTTT. This gives the protein CASSVFTAGNTIYF.

Comments on this clone: A read error is possible here, since a much larger clone lies one base away. J is TRBJ2-5 and V is TRBV7-2, with D uncertain. The CDR3 spans 11 residues. Germline CDR1 reads SGHTA; CDR2 reads FQGNSA. Trimming removed 5 bases from V and 2 bases from J, with 3 bases in between. CDR3 protein: CASSIQETQYF. CDR3 in DNA: TGTGCCAGCAGCATACAAGAGACCCAGTACTTC.

About this clone: Mismatch with germline at one junction end may stem from a read error. The CDR3 bases are TGCAGTGCTAGAGAGCAAGCGACCCAGTACTTC. It specifies CSAREQATQYF. V and J are TRBV20-1 and TRBJ2-5; D call uncertain. This CDR3 spans 11 amino acids. Germline V gives CDR1 DFQATT, CDR2 SNEGSKA (reference sequence).

The chain uses TRBV30 and TRBJ1-5; 7 nucleotides line up with TRBD1. Germline CDR1 GTSNPN, CDR2 SVGIG (reference sequence). With 0 bases clipped from V and 0 bases from J, the junction kept 5 bases outside the gene matches. The CDR3 runs 16 residues. The CDR3 DNA reads as TGTGCCTGGAGTGTGGGGACAGACTATAGCAATCAGCCCCAGCATTTT. This gives the protein CAWSVGTDYSNQPQHF.

This clone appeared a few times. V is TRBV28 and J is TRBJ1-6; weak D call: TRBD1 (5 bases). The CDR3 extends over 13 amino acids. The V gene lost 5 bases and the J gene lost 8 bases, with 10 bases spanning the gap. The germline gives CDR1 MDHEN, CDR2 SYDVKM. In nucleotides, the CDR3 is TGTGCCAGCAGTGCAACAGGTTATTCACCCCTCCACTTT. Protein: CASSATGYSPLHF.

This clone was recorded a few times. J is TRBJ1-5 and V is TRBV6-1; no reliable D call. Trimming removed 5 bases from V and 4 bases from J, with 6 bases in between. The CDR3 totals 12 residues. Germline values: CDR1 MNHNS, CDR2 SASEGT. CDR3 protein: CASSSGNQPQHF. CDR3 DNA sequence: TGTGCCAGCAGTTCCGGAAATCAGCCCCAGCATTTT.

The chain combines TRBV30 with TRBJ2-2; weak D call: TRBD1 (6 bases). This CDR3 is built from 18 residues. Germline V gives CDR1 GTSNPN, CDR2 SVGIG (reference sequence). Trimming took 0 bases from V and 4 from J, leaving 21 bases between them. This chain's CDR3 is CAWSVSRVVDRFTGELFF. CDR3 coding DNA: TGTGCCTGGAGTGTATCCCGGGTTGTGGACAGATTCACCGGGGAGCTGTTTTTT.

The chain links TRBV18 to TRBJ1-6, with 10 bases matching TRBD1. V dropped 6 bases and J dropped 6; count of bases not matched to a gene: 8. Germline CDR1 and CDR2: KGHSH and LQKENI. The CDR3 is 16 amino acids. CDR3 DNA: TGTGCCAGCTCCCCTGGGACAGGGGTTTCTAATTCACCCCTCCACTTT. The encoded protein is CASSPGTGVSNSPLHF.

This chain uses TRBV30 with TRBJ2-6; TRBD1 is a possible D gene (5 bases). Germline V gene sequence: CDR1 GTSNPN, CDR2 SVGIG (reference sequence). The length of the CDR3 is 12 residues. V lost 3 bases and J lost 13, with 13 bases in between. In DNA form, the CDR3 reads TGTGCCTGGAGGGTGGGGCCCAGGGTCCTGACTTTC. Translating gives CAWRVGPRVLTF. The full variable domain, rest sourced from reference TRBV30 and TRBJ2-6, is SQTIHQWPATLVQPVGSPLSLECTVEGTSNPNLYWYRQAAGRGLQLLFYSVGIGQISSEVPQNLSASRPQDRQFILSSKKLLLSDSGFYLCAWRVGPRVLTFGAGSRLTVL.

Comment on this clone: This specimen includes other DNA sequences encoding the same CDR3. The chain carries TRBV30 and TRBJ1-2; no firm D call. The germline CDR1 and CDR2 sequences are GTSNPN and SVGIG (reference sequence). This CDR3 spans 12 amino acids. Trimming stripped 0 bases from V and 5 bases from J, with 7 bases between. The CDR3 DNA follows: TGTGCCTGGAGTGTGGGCGGTTATGGCTACACCTTC. Its translation is CAWSVGGYGYTF.